The T cell receptor beta chain described here comes from a study of lymphopenia after photon versus proton radiotherapy. Germline V gene sequence: CDR1 LNHDA, CDR2 SQIVND (reference sequence). Between the trimmed V and J ends, which lost 9 bases and 2 bases, there was a span of 13 bases. The CDR3 runs 14 residues. A word on this clone: Its antigen remains unidentified.

Profiled with immunoSEQ multiplex PCR; TCRdb holds only in-frame clones, not every one. The data show some 25,000 clones, 87% seen once. Study results and limitations: Proton therapy kept repertoires fairly stable, unlike photons, which gained effector/memory cells. After lymphocyte nadir, photon-treated repertoires showed oligoclonal expansion, especially CD8+ Temra.

This chain joins TRBV19 and TRBJ2-2, with D perhaps being TRBD1 or TRBD2 (7 bases each). The sequence was obtained from a man aged 50 to 60 with gastric cancer. This specimen consisted of peripheral blood, obtained from a patient treated with photon-based radiotherapy. In nucleotides, the CDR3 is TGTGCCAGCGGGAGGACAGGCAACACCGGGGAGCTGTTTTTT. Translating gives CASGRTGNTGELFF.